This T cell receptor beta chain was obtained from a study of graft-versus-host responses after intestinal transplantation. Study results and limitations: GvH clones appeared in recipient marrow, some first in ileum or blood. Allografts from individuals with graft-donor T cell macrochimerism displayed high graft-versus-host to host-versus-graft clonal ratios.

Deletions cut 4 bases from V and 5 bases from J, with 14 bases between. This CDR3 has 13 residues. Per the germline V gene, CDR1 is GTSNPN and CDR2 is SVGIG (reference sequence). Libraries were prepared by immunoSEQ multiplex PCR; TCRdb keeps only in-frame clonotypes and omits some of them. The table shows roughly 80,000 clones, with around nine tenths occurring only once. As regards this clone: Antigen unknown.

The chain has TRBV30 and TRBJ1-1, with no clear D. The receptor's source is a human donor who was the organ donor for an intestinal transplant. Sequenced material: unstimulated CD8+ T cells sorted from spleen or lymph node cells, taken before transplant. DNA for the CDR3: TGTGCCTGGAATGTCGGGGTAGGTACTGAAGCTTTCTTT. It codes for CAWNVGVGTEAFF.